This entry features one TCR beta chain sequence. The sample is drawn from a study of OX40 agonist ivuxolimab in advanced cancers. The data were produced by immunoSEQ multiplex PCR, yet TCRdb's version contains in-frame clones alone and is incomplete. The table lists about 33,000 clones, 70% to 85% of them singletons. This CDR3 spans 17 amino acids. Germline values: CDR1 MNHEY, CDR2 SMNVEV (reference sequence). V trimming: 5 bases; J trimming: 2 bases; junction bases outside the gene matches: 10. The material sequenced was CD4+ or CD8+ T cells sorted from blood, taken in a trial of the OX40 agonist ivuxolimab. The chain recombines TRBV27 with TRBJ2-2; TRBD2 matches 8 bases. The TCR comes from an adult with an advanced solid tumor such as melanoma, head and neck, liver or kidney cancer. The CDR3 sequence is CASSHPPRGVNTGELFF. For the CDR3, the DNA is TGTGCCAGCAGTCACCCCCCGCGGGGGGTTAACACCGGGGAGCTGTTTTTT.